The rows below give T cell receptor beta chains drawn from one sample of a study of blood T cell repertoires in COVID-19. Profiled with immunoSEQ multiplex PCR; TCRdb holds only in-frame clones, not every one. The sample gives hundreds of thousands of clones, 83% of which show up once; roughly 4.8% is in the top ten. The sample consisted of PBMCs or T cells enriched from blood (not recorded which). These receptors originate from a woman aged 45-65 years who had been exposed to COVID-19. Both conserved end residues are part of each CDR3. Fields, in order: D gene, V gene, clone size, J gene, CDR3 DNA, CDR3 protein. A D gene is named only where the DNA matches it firmly. The listing skips clone size in some rows; elsewhere it reads once, few, many or a size class.

-	TRBV14	-	TRBJ2-2	TGTGCCAGCAGCTACGGTCCAGGGGAGCTGTTTTTT	CASSYGPGELFF
-	TRBV30	-	TRBJ1-2	TGTGCCTGGAGTACGCGACAGGCAAACTATGGCTACACCTTC	CAWSTRQANYGYTF
TRBD1	TRBV2	-	TRBJ1-2	TGTGCCAGCAGTGATGCGGACAGGGGGCGTCGGTATGGCTACACCTTC	CASSDADRGRRYGYTF
TRBD1	TRBV4-1	few	TRBJ1-1	TGCGCCAGCAGCCGCCTAGACAGGGACACTGAAGCTTTCTTT	CASSRLDRDTEAFF
-	TRBV28	-	TRBJ1-2	TGTGCCAGCAGTTTATTAGGGGCGCTCTATGGCTACACCTTC	CASSLLGALYGYTF
-	TRBV29-1	-	TRBJ1-1	TGCAGCGTTGGACACTCGAACACTGAAGCTTTCTTT	CSVGHSNTEAFF
-	TRBV29-1	-	TRBJ1-1	TGCAGCGTGGAGACGGTAGAAGCTTTCTTT	CSVETVEAFF
TRBD2	TRBV10-3	-	TRBJ2-3	TGTGCCACGCTAGCGGGTTCCACAGATACGCAGTATTTT	CATLAGSTDTQYF
-	TRBV7-8	-	TRBJ1-5	TGTGCCAGCAGCTTAGGCGGGACGGGGATTGAGCCCCAGCATTTT	CASSLGGTGIEPQHF
-	TRBV19	-	TRBJ1-1	TGTGCCAGTAGTCCCCAGGGTGTGGGTCGAGCTTTCTTT	CASSPQGVGRAFF
-	TRBV27	-	TRBJ1-6	TGTGCCAGTTCGGCCGGGTATAATTCACCCCTCCACTTT	CASSAGYNSPLHF
TRBD1	TRBV10-3	few	TRBJ2-7	TGTGCCATCCCAAGGGACAGGGAATCTTACGAGCAGTACTTC	CAIPRDRESYEQYF
-	TRBV6-6	-	TRBJ1-4	TGTGCCAGCAGTTACTCGTCAGGCGGACAGGAAAAACTGTTTTTT	CASSYSSGGQEKLFF
-	TRBV2	-	TRBJ2-7	TGTGCCAGCAGAACGGGAATTGCGACAAACGGGCAGTACTTC	CASRTGIATNGQYF